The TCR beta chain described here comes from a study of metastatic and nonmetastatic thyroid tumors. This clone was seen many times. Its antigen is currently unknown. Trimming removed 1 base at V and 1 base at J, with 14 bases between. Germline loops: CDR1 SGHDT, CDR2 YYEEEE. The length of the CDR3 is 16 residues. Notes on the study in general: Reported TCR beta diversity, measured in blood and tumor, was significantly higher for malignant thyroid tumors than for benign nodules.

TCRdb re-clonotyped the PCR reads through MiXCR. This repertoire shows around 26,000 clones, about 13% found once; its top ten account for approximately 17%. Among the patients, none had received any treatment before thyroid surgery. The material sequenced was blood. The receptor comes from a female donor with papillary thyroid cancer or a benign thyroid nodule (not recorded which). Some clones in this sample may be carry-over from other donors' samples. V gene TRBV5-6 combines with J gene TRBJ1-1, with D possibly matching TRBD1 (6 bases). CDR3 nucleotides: TGTGCCAGCAGCTTGATACCCTGGACAGAGAACACTGAAGCTTTCTTT. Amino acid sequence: CASSLIPWTENTEAFF.